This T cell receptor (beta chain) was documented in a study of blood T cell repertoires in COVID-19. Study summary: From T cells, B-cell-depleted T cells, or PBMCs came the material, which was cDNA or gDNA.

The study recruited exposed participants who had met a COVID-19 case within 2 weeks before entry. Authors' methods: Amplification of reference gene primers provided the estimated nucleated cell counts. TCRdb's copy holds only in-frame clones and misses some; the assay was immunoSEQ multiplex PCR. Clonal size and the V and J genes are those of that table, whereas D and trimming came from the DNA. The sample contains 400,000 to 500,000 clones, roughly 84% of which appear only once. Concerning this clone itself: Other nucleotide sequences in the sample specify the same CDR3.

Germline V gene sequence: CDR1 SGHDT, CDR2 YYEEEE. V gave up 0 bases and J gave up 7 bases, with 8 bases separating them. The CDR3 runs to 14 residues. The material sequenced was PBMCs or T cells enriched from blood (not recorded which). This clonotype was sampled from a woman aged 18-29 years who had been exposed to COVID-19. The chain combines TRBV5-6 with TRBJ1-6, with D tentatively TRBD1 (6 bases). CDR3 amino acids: CASSLGQGNSPLHF. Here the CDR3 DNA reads TGTGCCAGCAGCTTGGGGCAGGGGAATTCACCCCTCCACTTT.